This TCR beta chain stems from a study of blood T cell repertoires in COVID-19. Study details: Samples of COVID-19 (acute and convalescent) were obtained from the United States, Italy and Spain. Nucleic acid was either cDNA or gDNA, and it came from T cells, B-cell-depleted T cells, or PBMCs.

The length of the CDR3 is 16 residues. Trimming stripped 4 bases from V and 0 bases from J, with 15 bases between. The germline gives CDR1 SGHNT, CDR2 YYREEE (reference sequence). Some clones are missing from TCRdb's copy, which holds only in-frame ones; the method was immunoSEQ multiplex PCR. Among tens of thousands of clones, 77% were seen once, and the ten largest hold about 32%. Sequencing was performed on peripheral blood. This TCR derives from a human donor in a cohort sampled during active COVID-19. The chain is built from TRBV5-4 and TRBJ2-3; perhaps TRBD2 as D (5 bases). The DNA for the CDR3 is TGTGCCAGCAGCCCGGGGTGGGGATCTAGCACAGATACGCAGTATTTT. Residues: CASSPGWGSSTDTQYF. The full variable domain, in which reference TRBV5-4 and TRBJ2-3 provide the parts outside the CDR3, is ETGVTQSPTHLIKTRGQQVTLRCSSQSGHNTVSWYQQALGQGPQFIFQYYREEENGRGNFPPRFSGLQFPNYSSELNVNALELDDSALYLCASSPGWGSSTDTQYFGPGTRLTVL.